This TCR beta chain is drawn from a study of blood T cell repertoires in COVID-19. Measured with immunoSEQ multiplex PCR; TCRdb has only the in-frame clones, and not every one. This table has about 210,000 clones, roughly 80% appearing once. The receptor was derived from a man between 60 and 75 years old with acute or convalescent COVID-19. The sequenced sample consisted of peripheral blood.

The CDR3 DNA sequence: TGTGCCAGCAGTTGGGACAGTGGCCGGGGCGTCCTGACTTTC. This translates into CASSWDSGRGVLTF. The chain links TRBV6-2 or TRBV6-3 to TRBJ2-6, with TRBD1 matching 7 bases. V lost 4 bases and J lost 12; bases outside the gene matches: 9. This CDR3 is built from 14 residues. Germline V gene data show CDR1 as MNHEY and CDR2 as SVGEGT.